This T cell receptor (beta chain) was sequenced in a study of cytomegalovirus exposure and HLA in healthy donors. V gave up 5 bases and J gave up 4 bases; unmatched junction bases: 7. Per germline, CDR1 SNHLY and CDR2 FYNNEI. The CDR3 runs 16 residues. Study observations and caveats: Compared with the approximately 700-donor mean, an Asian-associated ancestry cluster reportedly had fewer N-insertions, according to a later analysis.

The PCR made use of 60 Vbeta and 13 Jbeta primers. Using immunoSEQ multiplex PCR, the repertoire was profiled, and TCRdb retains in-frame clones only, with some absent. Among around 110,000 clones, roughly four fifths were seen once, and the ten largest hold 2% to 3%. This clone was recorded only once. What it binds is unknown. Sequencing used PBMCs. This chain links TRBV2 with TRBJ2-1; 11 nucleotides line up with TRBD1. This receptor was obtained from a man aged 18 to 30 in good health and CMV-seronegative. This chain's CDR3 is CASSYDRDRGYNEQFF. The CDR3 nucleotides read TGTGCCAGCAGTTACGACCGGGACAGGGGGTACAATGAGCAGTTCTTC.